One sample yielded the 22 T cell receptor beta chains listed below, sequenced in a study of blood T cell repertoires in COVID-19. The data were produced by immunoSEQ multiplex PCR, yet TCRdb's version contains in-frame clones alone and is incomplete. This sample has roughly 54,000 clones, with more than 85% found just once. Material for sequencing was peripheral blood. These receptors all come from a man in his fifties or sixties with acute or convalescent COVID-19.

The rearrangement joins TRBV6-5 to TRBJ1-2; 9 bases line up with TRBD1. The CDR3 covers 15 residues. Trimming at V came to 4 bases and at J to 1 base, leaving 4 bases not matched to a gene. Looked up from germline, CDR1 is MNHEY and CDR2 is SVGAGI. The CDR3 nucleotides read TGTGCCAGCAGTTCGCGGACAGGGGATAACTATGGCTACACCTTC. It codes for CASSSRTGDNYGYTF.

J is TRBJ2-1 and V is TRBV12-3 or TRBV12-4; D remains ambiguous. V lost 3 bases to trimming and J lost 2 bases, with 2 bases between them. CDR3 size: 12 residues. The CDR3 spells CASSFAYNEQFF. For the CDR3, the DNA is TGTGCCAGCAGTTTCGCCTACAATGAGCAGTTCTTC.

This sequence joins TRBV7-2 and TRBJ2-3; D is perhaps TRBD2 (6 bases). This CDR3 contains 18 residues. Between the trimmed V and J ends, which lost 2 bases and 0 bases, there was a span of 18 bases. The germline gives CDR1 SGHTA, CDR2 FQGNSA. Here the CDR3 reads CASSLFVLSGSSTDTQYF. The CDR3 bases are TGTGCCAGCAGCTTATTCGTGCTATCCGGGAGTAGCACAGATACGCAGTATTTT.

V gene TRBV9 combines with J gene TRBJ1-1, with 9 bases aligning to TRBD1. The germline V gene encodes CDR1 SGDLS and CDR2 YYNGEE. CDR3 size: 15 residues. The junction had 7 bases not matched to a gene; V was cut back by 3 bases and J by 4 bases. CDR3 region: CASSETGGRSTEAFF. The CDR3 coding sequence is TGTGCCAGCAGCGAAACAGGGGGCAGGAGCACTGAAGCTTTCTTT.

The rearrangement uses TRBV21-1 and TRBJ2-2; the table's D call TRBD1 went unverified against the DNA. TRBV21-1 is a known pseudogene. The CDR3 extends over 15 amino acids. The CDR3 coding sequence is TGTGCCAGCAGCAAAGGACAGAAGAACACCGGGGAGCTGTTTTTT. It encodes CASSKGQKNTGELFF.

The CDR3: CASSPRGSGMEEQYF. The DNA for the CDR3 is TGTGCCAGCAGCCCACGGGGTAGCGGGATGGAAGAGCAGTACTTC. V and J are TRBV9 and TRBJ2-7, with TRBD2 matching 8 bases. Germline CDR1 SGDLS, CDR2 YYNGEE. V lost 4 bases to trimming and J lost 7 bases; unmatched junction nucleotides: 13. This CDR3 comprises 15 residues.

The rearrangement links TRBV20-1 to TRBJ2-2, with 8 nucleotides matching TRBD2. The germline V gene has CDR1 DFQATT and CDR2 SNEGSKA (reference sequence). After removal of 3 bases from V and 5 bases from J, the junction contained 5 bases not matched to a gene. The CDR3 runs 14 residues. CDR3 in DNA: TGCAGTGCTAGTAGCGGGAACCGGACCGGGGAGCTGTTTTTT. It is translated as CSASSGNRTGELFF.

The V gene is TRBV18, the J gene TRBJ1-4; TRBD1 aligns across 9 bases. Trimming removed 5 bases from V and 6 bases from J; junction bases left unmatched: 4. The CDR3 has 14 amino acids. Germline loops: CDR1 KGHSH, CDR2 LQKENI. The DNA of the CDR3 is TGTGCCAGCTCAGCGACAGGGGGGGATGAAAAACTGTTTTTT. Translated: CASSATGGDEKLFF.

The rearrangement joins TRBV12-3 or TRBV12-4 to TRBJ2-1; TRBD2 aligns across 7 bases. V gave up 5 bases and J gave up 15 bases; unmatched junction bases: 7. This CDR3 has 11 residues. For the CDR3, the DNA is TGTGCCAGCAGTAGCGGGATTGGTTGGTTCTTC. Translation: CASSSGIGWFF.

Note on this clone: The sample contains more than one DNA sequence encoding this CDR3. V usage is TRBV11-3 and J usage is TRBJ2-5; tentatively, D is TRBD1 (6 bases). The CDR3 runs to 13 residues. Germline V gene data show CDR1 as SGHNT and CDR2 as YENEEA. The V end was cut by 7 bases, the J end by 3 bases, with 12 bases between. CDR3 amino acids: CASTPRGKETQYF. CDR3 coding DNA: TGTGCCAGCACCCCCAGGGGCAAAGAGACCCAGTACTTC.

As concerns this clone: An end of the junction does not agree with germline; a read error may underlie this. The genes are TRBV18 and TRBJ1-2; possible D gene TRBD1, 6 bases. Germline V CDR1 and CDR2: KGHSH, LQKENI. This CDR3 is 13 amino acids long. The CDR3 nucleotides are TGTGCCAGCTCACCCGGCCAGGGGCCATCCGTACCCTTC. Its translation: CASSPGQGPSVPF.

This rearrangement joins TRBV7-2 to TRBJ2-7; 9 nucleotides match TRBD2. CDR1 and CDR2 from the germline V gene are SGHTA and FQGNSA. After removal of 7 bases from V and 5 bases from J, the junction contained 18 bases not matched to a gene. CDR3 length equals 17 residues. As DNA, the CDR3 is TGTGCCAGCACCCGAAACCGACTAGCGGCAGGGGGGAACGAGCAGTACTTC. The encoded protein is CASTRNRLAAGGNEQYF.

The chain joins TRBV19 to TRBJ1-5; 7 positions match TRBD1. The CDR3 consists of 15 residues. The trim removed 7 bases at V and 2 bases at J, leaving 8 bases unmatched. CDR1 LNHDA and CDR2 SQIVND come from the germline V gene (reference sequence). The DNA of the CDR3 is TGTGCCAGTAATCTGAGACAGGGTGGCAATCAGCCCCAGCATTTT. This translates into CASNLRQGGNQPQHF.

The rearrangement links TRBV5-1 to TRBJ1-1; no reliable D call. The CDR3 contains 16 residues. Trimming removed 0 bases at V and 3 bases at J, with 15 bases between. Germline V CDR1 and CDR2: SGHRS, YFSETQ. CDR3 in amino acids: CASSLAGNTSYTEAFF. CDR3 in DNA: TGCGCCAGCAGCTTGGCGGGGAACACCTCGTACACTGAAGCTTTCTTT.

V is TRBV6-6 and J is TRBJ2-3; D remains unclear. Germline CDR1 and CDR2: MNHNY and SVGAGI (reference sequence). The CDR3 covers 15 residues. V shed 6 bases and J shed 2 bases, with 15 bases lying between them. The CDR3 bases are TGTGCCAGCAGCCACCAAGGAGTGTTCACAGATACGCAGTATTTT. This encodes CASSHQGVFTDTQYF.

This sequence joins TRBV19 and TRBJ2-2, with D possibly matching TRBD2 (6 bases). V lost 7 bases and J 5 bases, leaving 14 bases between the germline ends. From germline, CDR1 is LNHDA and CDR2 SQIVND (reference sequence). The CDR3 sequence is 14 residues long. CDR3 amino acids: CASKPGVGTGELFF. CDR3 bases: TGTGCCAGTAAACCGGGAGTCGGGACCGGGGAGCTGTTTTTT.

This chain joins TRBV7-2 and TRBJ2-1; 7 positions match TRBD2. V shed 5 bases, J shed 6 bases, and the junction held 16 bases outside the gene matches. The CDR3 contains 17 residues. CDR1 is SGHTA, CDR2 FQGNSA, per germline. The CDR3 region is CASSAPPPGTTINEQFF. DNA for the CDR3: TGTGCCAGCAGCGCCCCCCCGCCCGGGACTACCATCAATGAGCAGTTCTTC.

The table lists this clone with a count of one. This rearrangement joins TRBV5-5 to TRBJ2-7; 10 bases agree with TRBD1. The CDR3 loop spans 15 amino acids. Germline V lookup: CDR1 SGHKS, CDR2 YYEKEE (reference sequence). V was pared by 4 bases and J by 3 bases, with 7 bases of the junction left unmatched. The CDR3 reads CASSLGTGAIYEQYF. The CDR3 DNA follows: TGTGCCAGCAGCCTAGGGACAGGGGCTATCTACGAGCAGTACTTC.

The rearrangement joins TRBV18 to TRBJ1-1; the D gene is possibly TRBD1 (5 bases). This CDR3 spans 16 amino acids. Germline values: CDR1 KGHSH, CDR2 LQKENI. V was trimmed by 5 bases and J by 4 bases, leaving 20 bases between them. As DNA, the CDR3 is TGTGCCAGCTCAGCTATCCCTCTCAGGGAGGTCACTGAAGCTTTCTTT. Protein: CASSAIPLREVTEAFF.

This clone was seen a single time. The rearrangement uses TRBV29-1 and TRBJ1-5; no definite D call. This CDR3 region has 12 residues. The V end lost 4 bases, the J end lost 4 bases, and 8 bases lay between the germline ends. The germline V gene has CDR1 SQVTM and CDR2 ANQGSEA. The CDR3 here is CSVGGVNQPQHF. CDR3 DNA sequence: TGCAGCGTTGGAGGAGTAAATCAGCCCCAGCATTTT. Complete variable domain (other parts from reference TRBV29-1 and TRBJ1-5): SAVISQKPSRDICQRGTSLTIQCQVDSQVTMMFWYRQQPGQSLTLIATANQGSEATYESGFVIDKFPISRPNLTFSTLTVSNMSPEDSSIYLCSVGGVNQPQHFGDGTRLSIL.

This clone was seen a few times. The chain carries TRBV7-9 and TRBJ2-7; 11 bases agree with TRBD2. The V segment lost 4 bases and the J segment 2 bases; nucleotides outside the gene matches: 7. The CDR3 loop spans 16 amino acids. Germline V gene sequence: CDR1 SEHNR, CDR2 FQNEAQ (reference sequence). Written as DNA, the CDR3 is TGTGCCAGCAGCTCCGGACTAGCGGGTACCCCCTACGAGCAGTACTTC. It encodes CASSSGLAGTPYEQYF.

CDR3: CASSFFPRDRRDGYTF. Written as DNA, the CDR3 is TGTGCCAGCAGCTTTTTCCCCCGGGACAGGCGGGATGGCTACACCTTC. The chain combines TRBV5-4 with TRBJ1-2, with 8 bases lining up with TRBD1. Germline V gives CDR1 SGHNT, CDR2 YYREEE (reference sequence). The V gene end was trimmed by 2 bases and the J gene end by 6 bases; junction bases not matched to a gene: 12. CDR3 size: 16 residues.